The 12 T cell receptor beta chains in this list originate from one sample, sequenced in a study of T cells in localized non-small cell lung cancer. TCRdb's table, derived via immunoSEQ multiplex PCR, lists solely in-frame clones and lacks some. The table records about 62,000 clones, 81% of them present only once. Sequenced here: PBMCs, sampled before any cancer treatment. The receptors were sampled from a man between 40 and 70 years old with stage II lung adenocarcinoma.

The sample holds a few counts of this clone. The chain carries TRBV5-6 and TRBJ1-5, with 8 bases fitting TRBD1. V was pared by 2 bases and J by 5 bases, with 9 bases of the junction left unmatched. The CDR3 length is 16 residues. Germline CDR1 SGHDT, CDR2 YYEEEE. CDR3 in amino acids: CASSFSGQVGYQPQHF. The CDR3 DNA is TGTGCCAGCAGCTTTTCGGGACAGGTAGGCTATCAGCCCCAGCATTTT.

The chain recombines TRBV11-3 with TRBJ2-5, with D perhaps TRBD1 or TRBD2 (5 bases each). CDR3 length equals 15 residues. The ends were cut back, 4 bases at V and 2 bases at J, with 14 bases in the middle. Per the germline V gene, CDR1 is SGHNT and CDR2 is YENEEA. The CDR3 loop reads CASSYTYGGQETQYF. CDR3 sequence (DNA): TGTGCCAGCAGCTACACTTATGGGGGACAAGAGACCCAGTACTTC.

This chain uses TRBV11-2 with TRBJ2-5, with D possibly being TRBD2 (6 bases). The CDR3 contains 18 residues. The germline V gene has CDR1 SGHAT and CDR2 FQNNGV. The ends were cut back, 1 base at V and 0 bases at J, with 18 bases in the middle. In DNA, the CDR3 is TGTGCCAGCAGCTTAGCTCCGGGACTGGGGGTGTACCAAGAGACCCAGTACTTC. Protein product: CASSLAPGLGVYQETQYF.

CDR3 bases: TGTGCCAGCAGCCCGGCGGAAATAGCGACCGGGGAGCTGTTTTTT. It yields the protein CASSPAEIATGELFF. The chain combines TRBV5-4 with TRBJ2-2; maybe TRBD2 (5 bases). The V end was cut by 4 bases, the J end by 5 bases, with 15 bases between. The CDR3 loop spans 15 amino acids. Germline CDR1 is SGHNT and CDR2 is YYREEE (reference sequence).

The chain employs TRBV7-2 and TRBJ2-7, with a weak D call TRBD1 (5 bases). Germline-derived CDR1 and CDR2 are SGHTA and FQGNSA. CDR3 size: 13 residues. V was shortened by 1 base and J by 9 bases, with 13 bases between the two germline ends. CDR3 loop: CASSLEAGWVQYF. CDR3 DNA: TGTGCCAGCAGCTTAGAGGCAGGGTGGGTGCAGTACTTC. The variable domain in full, completed from reference TRBV7-2 and TRBJ2-7, reads GAGVSQSPSNKVTEKGKDVELRCDPISGHTALYWYRQSLGQGLEFLIYFQGNSAPDKSGLPSDRFSAERTGGSVSTLTIQRTQQEDSAVYLCASSLEAGWVQYFGPGTRLTVT.

The chain is built from TRBV5-1 and TRBJ2-7; 8 positions match TRBD2. Losses at the gene ends were 0 bases for V and 2 bases for J; bases not matched to a gene: 10. Germline CDR1 SGHRS, CDR2 YFSETQ. The CDR3 is made up of 17 amino acids. The CDR3 region is CASSLGGSGIIPYEQYF. CDR3 DNA: TGCGCCAGCAGCTTGGGCGGTAGCGGGATAATCCCCTACGAGCAGTACTTC.

This sequence joins TRBV7-2 and TRBJ2-7, with TRBD1 matching over 7 bases. The V gene end was trimmed by 3 bases and the J gene end by 1 base; junction bases not matched to a gene: 9. The CDR3 contains 16 residues. Germline-derived CDR1 and CDR2 are SGHTA and FQGNSA. The CDR3: CASSLYRDSQSYEQYF. Written as DNA, the CDR3 is TGTGCCAGCAGCTTGTATCGGGACAGCCAATCCTACGAGCAGTACTTC.

This clone occurred a few times. V gene TRBV19 combines with J gene TRBJ1-2; tentatively, D is TRBD1 (5 bases). Germline V CDR1 and CDR2: LNHDA, SQIVND (reference sequence). V was shortened by 10 bases and J by 8 bases, with 20 bases between the two germline ends. The CDR3 totals 13 residues. The chain's CDR3 is CATGHLTSGGYTF. The CDR3 bases are TGTGCCACCGGACACCTGACTTCGGGGGGCTACACCTTC.

This clone showed up just a few times. The chain joins TRBV2 to TRBJ2-1; tentatively, D is TRBD2 (7 bases). This CDR3 is 13 amino acids long. The germline CDR1 and CDR2 sequences are SNHLY and FYNNEI. V dropped 8 bases and J dropped 9 bases, with 17 bases sitting between them. The CDR3 here is CASPGAGAIEQFF. The CDR3 DNA sequence: TGTGCCAGCCCGGGGGCGGGAGCCATTGAGCAGTTCTTC.

This chain connects TRBV10-2 to TRBJ2-7, with 12 nucleotides matching TRBD2. The CDR3 is made up of 15 amino acids. Germline V lookup: CDR1 WSHSY, CDR2 SAAADI. J lost 7 bases, V lost 2 bases, and 6 bases had no gene match. The DNA of the CDR3 is TGCGCCAGCAGTGAGGGACTAGCGGGATCGGAGGAGCAGTACTTC. Protein sequence: CASSEGLAGSEEQYF.

V and J are TRBV9 and TRBJ1-4; D uncertain. Germline loops: CDR1 SGDLS, CDR2 YYNGEE. CDR3 length: 16 amino acids. Trimming took off 0 bases at V and 0 bases at J, with 9 bases between the two ends. CDR3 residues: CASSVADSTTNEKLFF. The CDR3, as DNA: TGTGCCAGCAGCGTAGCTGACTCAACAACTAATGAAAAACTGTTTTTT.

The chain joins TRBV28 to TRBJ1-4; TRBD1 is a possible D gene (6 bases). The CDR3 loop spans 12 amino acids. Trimming took 7 bases from V and 11 from J, leaving 14 bases between them. Germline V gene data show CDR1 as MDHEN and CDR2 as SYDVKM. The CDR3 loop is CASTPPRGKLFF. Written as DNA, the CDR3 is TGTGCCAGCACCCCCCCGAGGGGGAAACTGTTTTTT.